This record concerns one TCR beta chain sequence. Its antigen is still unknown. With the Oncomine TCR Beta short-read assay, DNA from cultured CD4+ T cells was sequenced. Using its own MiXCR run on the PCR reads, TCRdb lists one record per CDR3 protein. The table shows about 13,000 distinct CDR3 sequences, with approximately 39% occurring only once. The data belong to a study of vaccination and CD4 T cells after COVID-19. Study as a whole: For post-vaccine samples, collection took place a median roughly 70 days after dose two, ranging from 14 to 241.

The treatment was: roughly nine-day PBMC culture with coronavirus spike peptide pools or control peptides (ViraFEST assay). CDR1 SGHAT and CDR2 FQNNGV come from the germline V gene. The CDR3 covers 15 residues. V trimming: 3 bases; J trimming: 2 bases; junction bases outside the gene matches: 5. Sequenced sample: CD4+ T cells from blood, cultured in vitro. The V call is TRBV11-2, the J call TRBJ1-2, with TRBD1 matching over 8 bases. This receptor was obtained from a human donor who had recovered from COVID-19. The CDR3, as DNA: TGTGCCAGCAGCTTTGACAGGGGAGGAAACTATGGCTACACCTTC. It translates to CASSFDRGGNYGYTF. The complete variable domain, with remaining parts taken from reference TRBV11-2 and TRBJ1-2, reads EAGVAQSPRYKIIEKRQSVAFWCNPISGHATLYWYQQILGQGPKLLIQFQNNGVVDDSQLPKDRFSAERLKGVDSTLKIQPAKLEDSAVYLCASSFDRGGNYGYTFGSGTRLTVV.